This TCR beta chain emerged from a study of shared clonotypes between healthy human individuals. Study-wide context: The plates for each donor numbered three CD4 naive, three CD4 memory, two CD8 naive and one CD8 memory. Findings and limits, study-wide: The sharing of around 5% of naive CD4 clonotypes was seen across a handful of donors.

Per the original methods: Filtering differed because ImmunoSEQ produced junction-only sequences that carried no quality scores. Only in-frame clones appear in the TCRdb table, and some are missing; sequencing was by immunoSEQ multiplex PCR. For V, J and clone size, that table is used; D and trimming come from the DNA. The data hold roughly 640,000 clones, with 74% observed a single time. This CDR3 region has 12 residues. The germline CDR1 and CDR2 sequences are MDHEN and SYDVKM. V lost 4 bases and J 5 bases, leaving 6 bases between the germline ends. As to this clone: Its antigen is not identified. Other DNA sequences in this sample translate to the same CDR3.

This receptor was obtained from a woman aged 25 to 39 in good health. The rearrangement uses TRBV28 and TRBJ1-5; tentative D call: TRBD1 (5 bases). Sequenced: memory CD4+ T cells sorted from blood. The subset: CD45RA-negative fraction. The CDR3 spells CASSSTDQPQHF. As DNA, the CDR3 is TGTGCCAGCAGTTCGACAGATCAGCCCCAGCATTTT.